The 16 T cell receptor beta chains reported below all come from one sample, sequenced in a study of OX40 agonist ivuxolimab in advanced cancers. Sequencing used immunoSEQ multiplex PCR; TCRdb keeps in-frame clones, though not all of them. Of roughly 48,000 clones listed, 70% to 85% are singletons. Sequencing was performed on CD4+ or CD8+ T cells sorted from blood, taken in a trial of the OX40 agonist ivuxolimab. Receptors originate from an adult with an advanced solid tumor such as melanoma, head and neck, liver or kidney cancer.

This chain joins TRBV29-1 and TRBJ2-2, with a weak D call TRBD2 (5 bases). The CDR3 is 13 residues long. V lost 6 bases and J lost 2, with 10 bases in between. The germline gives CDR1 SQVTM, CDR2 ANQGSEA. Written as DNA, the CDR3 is TGCAGCGTAGAGGGCTACAACACCGGGGAGCTGTTTTTT. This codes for CSVEGYNTGELFF.

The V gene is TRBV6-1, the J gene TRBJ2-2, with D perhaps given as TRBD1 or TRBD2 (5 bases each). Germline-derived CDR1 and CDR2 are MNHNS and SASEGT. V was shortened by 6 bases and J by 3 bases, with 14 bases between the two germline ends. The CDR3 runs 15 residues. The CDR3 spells CASSPGLTDTGELFF. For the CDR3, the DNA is TGTGCCAGCAGCCCGGGGCTTACGGACACCGGGGAGCTGTTTTTT.

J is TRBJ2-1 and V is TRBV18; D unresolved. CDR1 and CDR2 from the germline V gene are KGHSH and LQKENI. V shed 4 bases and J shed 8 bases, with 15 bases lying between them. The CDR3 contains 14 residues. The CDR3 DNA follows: TGTGCCAGCTCACTCGGGCTAGATGGCCATGAGCAGTTCTTC. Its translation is CASSLGLDGHEQFF.

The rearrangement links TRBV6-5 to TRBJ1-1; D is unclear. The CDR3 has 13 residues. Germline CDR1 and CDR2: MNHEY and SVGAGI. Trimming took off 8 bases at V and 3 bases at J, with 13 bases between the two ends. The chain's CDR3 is CASCPTADTEAFF. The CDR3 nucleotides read TGTGCCAGCTGTCCCACAGCTGACACTGAAGCTTTCTTT.

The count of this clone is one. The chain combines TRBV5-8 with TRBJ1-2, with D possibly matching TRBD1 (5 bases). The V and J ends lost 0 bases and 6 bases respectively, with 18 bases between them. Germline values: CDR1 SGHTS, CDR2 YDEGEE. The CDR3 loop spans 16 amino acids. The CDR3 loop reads CASSLANGGRSDGYTF. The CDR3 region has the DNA TGTGCCAGCAGCTTGGCCAACGGGGGACGGTCGGATGGCTACACCTTC.

The chain's CDR3 is CASSQAGQGAGEQYF. DNA for the CDR3: TGCGCCAGCAGCCAAGCCGGACAGGGGGCGGGGGAGCAGTACTTC. The rearrangement uses TRBV4-3 and TRBJ2-7; 11 bases line up with TRBD1. Germline V gene lookup returns CDR1 LGHNA and CDR2 YSLEER. V was clipped by 1 base and J by 7 bases; unmatched bases: 6. The CDR3 extends over 15 amino acids.

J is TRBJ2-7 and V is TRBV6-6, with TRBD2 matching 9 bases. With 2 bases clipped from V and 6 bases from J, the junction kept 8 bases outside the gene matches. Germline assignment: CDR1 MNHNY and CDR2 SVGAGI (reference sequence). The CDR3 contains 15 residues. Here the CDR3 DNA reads TGTGCCAGCAGTTACCAGCGGCCGCGGGGGGGCGAGCAGTACTTC. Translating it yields CASSYQRPRGGEQYF.

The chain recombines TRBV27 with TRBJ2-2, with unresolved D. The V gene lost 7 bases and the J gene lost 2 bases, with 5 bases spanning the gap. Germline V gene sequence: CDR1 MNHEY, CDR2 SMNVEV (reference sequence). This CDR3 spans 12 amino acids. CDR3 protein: CASTGNTGELFF. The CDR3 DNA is TGTGCCAGCACTGGAAACACCGGGGAGCTGTTTTTT.

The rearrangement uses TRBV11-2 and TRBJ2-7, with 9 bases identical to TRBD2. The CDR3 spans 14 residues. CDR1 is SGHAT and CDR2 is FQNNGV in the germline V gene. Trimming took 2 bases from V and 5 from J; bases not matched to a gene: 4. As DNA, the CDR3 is TGTGCCAGCAGCTTACAGCGGGAGGAGGACGAGCAGTACTTC. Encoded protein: CASSLQREEDEQYF.

CDR3 sequence (DNA): TGTGCCAGCAGCCTTGGACAGGGGCAGAGGGCTTTCTTT. Translation gives CASSLGQGQRAFF. This chain uses TRBV7-3 with TRBJ1-1, with TRBD1 matching over 9 bases. Germline trimming cut 5 bases from V and 11 bases from J; bases unmatched to any gene: 9. Germline V CDR1 and CDR2: SGHTA, FQGTGA. The CDR3 length is 13 residues. Filled out from reference TRBV7-3 and TRBJ1-1, the complete variable domain reads GAGVSQTPSNKVTEKGKYVELRCDPISGHTALYWYRQSLGQGPEFLIYFQGTGAADDSGLPNDRFFAVRPEGSVSTLKIQRTERGDSAVYLCASSLGQGQRAFFGQGTRLTVV.

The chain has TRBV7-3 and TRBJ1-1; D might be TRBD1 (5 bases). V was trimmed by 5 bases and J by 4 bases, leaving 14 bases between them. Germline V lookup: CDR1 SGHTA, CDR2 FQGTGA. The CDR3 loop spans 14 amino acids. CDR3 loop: CASSPSAGSTEAFF. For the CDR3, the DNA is TGTGCCAGCAGCCCCTCGGCAGGGTCCACTGAAGCTTTCTTT. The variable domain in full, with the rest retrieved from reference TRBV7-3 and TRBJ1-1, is GAGVSQTPSNKVTEKGKYVELRCDPISGHTALYWYRQSLGQGPEFLIYFQGTGAADDSGLPNDRFFAVRPEGSVSTLKIQRTERGDSAVYLCASSPSAGSTEAFFGQGTRLTVV.

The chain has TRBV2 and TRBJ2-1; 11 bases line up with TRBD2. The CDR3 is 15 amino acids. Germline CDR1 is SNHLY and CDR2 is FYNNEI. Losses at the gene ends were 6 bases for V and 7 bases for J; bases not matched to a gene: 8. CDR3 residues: CASRSGTSGYNEQFF. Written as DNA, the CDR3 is TGTGCCAGCAGGTCCGGGACTAGCGGATATAATGAGCAGTTCTTC. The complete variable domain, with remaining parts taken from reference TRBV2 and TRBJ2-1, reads EPEVTQTPSHQVTQMGQEVILRCVPISNHLYFYWYRQILGQKVEFLVSFYNNEISEKSEIFDDQFSVERPDGSNFTLKIRSTKLEDSAMYFCASRSGTSGYNEQFFGPGTRLTVL.

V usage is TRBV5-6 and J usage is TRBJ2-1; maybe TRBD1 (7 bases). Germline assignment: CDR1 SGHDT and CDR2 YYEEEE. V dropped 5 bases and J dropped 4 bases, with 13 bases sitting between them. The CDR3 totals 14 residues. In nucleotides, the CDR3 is TGTGCCAGCAGAGGCGGGACAGTATACAATGAGCAGTTCTTC. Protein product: CASRGGTVYNEQFF.

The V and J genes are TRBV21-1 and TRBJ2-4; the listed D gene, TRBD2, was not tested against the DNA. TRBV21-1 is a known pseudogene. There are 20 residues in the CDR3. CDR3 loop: CASSKQGTSGGFLAKNIQYF. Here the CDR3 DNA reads TGTGCCAGCAGCAAACAGGGGACTAGCGGGGGGTTCTTAGCCAAAAACATTCAGTACTTC.

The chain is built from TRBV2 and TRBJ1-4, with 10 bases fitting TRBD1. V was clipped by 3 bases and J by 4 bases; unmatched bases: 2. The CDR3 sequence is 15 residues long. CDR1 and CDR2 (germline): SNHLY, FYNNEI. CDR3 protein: CASSDGTGVNEKLFF. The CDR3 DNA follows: TGTGCCAGCAGTGACGGGACAGGGGTTAATGAAAAACTGTTTTTT.

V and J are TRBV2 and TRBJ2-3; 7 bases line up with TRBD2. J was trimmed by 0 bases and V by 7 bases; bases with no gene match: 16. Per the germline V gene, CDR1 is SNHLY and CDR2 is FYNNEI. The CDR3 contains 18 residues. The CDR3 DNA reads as TGTGCCAGCAACTTCCTTCGGGGCCTAGCGGCTAGCACAGATACGCAGTATTTT. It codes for CASNFLRGLAASTDTQYF.